Listed below are T cell receptor beta chains from one sample, sequenced in a study of blood T cell repertoires in COVID-19. This table comes from immunoSEQ multiplex PCR, and its TCRdb copy is limited to in-frame clones, with some not included. The table shows 500,000 to 600,000 clones, with roughly 89% occurring only once. What was sequenced was peripheral blood. All receptors derive from a woman aged 45 to 65 with COVID-19, enrolled during active disease. CDR3s leave out the opening cysteine and the closing phenylalanine or tryptophan. Clone size is stated in some rows and not others, as once, few, many or a class when expanded.

v_call: TRBV9; clone_size: .; cdr3_length: 14; cdr3_aa: ASSAGTSGGASEQF
v_call: TRBV3-1/TRBV3-2; clone_size: .; cdr3_length: 10; cdr3_aa: ASSQGGGTQY
v_call: TRBV7-9; clone_size: .; cdr3_length: 14; cdr3_aa: ASSPGEGRSQETQY
v_call: TRBV11-2; clone_size: .; cdr3_length: 11; cdr3_aa: ASSLVGLTGQY
v_call: TRBV28; clone_size: .; cdr3_length: 15; cdr3_aa: ASSLSEGVAGANVLT
v_call: TRBV4-1; clone_size: .; cdr3_length: 15; cdr3_aa: ASSRGRGGGYTDTQY
v_call: TRBV28; clone_size: .; cdr3_length: 15; cdr3_aa: ASSSGTVIAVGYGYT
v_call: TRBV6-5; clone_size: .; cdr3_length: 13; cdr3_aa: ASSPQTGGYNEQF
v_call: TRBV10-2; clone_size: .; cdr3_length: 12; cdr3_aa: ASSESRDISPLH
v_call: TRBV10-2; clone_size: .; cdr3_length: 13; cdr3_aa: ASSETRDYPYEQY
v_call: TRBV27; clone_size: .; cdr3_length: 13; cdr3_aa: ASSSPQGGVTEAF
v_call: TRBV4-2; clone_size: .; cdr3_length: 11; cdr3_aa: ASSQEVRNEQF
v_call: TRBV12-3/TRBV12-4; clone_size: .; cdr3_length: 9; cdr3_aa: ASSQGTEAF
v_call: TRBV5-8; clone_size: .; cdr3_length: 16; cdr3_aa: ASSSPLGSVLDSYEQY
v_call: TRBV6-5; clone_size: .; cdr3_length: 10; cdr3_aa: ASSPSGNTIY
v_call: TRBV19; clone_size: once; cdr3_length: 14; cdr3_aa: ASSTLRSTGGDGYT
v_call: TRBV5-1; clone_size: .; cdr3_length: 13; cdr3_aa: ASSLRQGAGDTQY
v_call: TRBV5-4; clone_size: .; cdr3_length: 11; cdr3_aa: ASSLAGGNEQF
v_call: TRBV7-6; clone_size: .; cdr3_length: 11; cdr3_aa: ASARGLEETQY
v_call: TRBV5-1; clone_size: .; cdr3_length: 14; cdr3_aa: ASSPSYSWPADTQY
v_call: TRBV7-3; clone_size: .; cdr3_length: 13; cdr3_aa: ASSLPSVHRETQY
v_call: TRBV6-5; clone_size: .; cdr3_length: 11; cdr3_aa: ASSPDRSYGYT
v_call: TRBV20-1; clone_size: .; cdr3_length: 10; cdr3_aa: SASPRAYGYT
v_call: TRBV6-6; clone_size: .; cdr3_length: 14; cdr3_aa: ASSYSESGRGNTIY
v_call: TRBV27; clone_size: .; cdr3_length: 12; cdr3_aa: ASSLQGNNSPLH
v_call: TRBV19; clone_size: .; cdr3_length: 12; cdr3_aa: ASSLTGGGSPLH
v_call: TRBV5-1; clone_size: .; cdr3_length: 13; cdr3_aa: ASSLTGGSGNTIY
v_call: TRBV7-3; clone_size: .; cdr3_length: 12; cdr3_aa: ASSTRQGADEQF
v_call: TRBV28; clone_size: .; cdr3_length: 14; cdr3_aa: ASNSRVGGENEKLF